Included here is one T cell receptor beta chain sequence, with context. Its antigen is unknown. The CDR3 loop spans 16 amino acids. Germline CDR1 reads DFQATT; CDR2 reads SNEGSKA (reference sequence). Trimming pared 0 bases from V and 6 bases from J, leaving 17 bases between. Time point described: sample taken at primary tumor resection. Unsorted samples of tumor, nontumor lung or frozen PBMC had their whole RNA sequenced. The data stem from a study of spatial heterogeneity in lung cancer. Study overall: Alpha-chain sequences were consistently detected less often than beta-chain sequences.

A unique molecular identifier was attached to every TCR cDNA molecule. Each CDR3 protein is one row after TCRdb ran MiXCR on the 5' RACE reads. Of about 9,200 distinct CDR3 sequences listed, 6.5% to 9% are singletons. Regarding the study as a whole: Tumors with more nonsynonymous mutations had more expanded intratumoral alpha and beta TCRs. Beta chains had approximately 12% coverage of tumor T cells, and alpha chains had 6% to 7%.

The specimen comprised lung tumor tissue, sampled at surgery. This sequence joins TRBV20-1 and TRBJ1-4; D might be TRBD1 (5 bases). This clonotype was obtained from a male donor with early-stage non-small cell lung cancer. CDR3 nucleotides: TGCAGTGCTAGAGATCCGCTCACGACAGCTGATGAAAAACTGTTTTTT. It is translated as CSARDPLTTADEKLFF.